A single T cell receptor beta chain is shown here with its context. The sample comes from a study of blood T cell repertoires in COVID-19. Looking at the study overall: Samples representing acute and convalescent COVID-19 were sourced from the United States, Italy and Spain. T cells, B-cell-depleted T cells, or PBMCs provided the cDNA or gDNA that served as material.

Per the authors' pipeline: Cell counts per sample came from amplifying reference gene primers. Some clones are missing from TCRdb's copy, which holds only in-frame ones; the method was immunoSEQ multiplex PCR. From that table come the V and J calls and clone size; the DNA was used to work out D and trimming. The sample consists of around 40,000 clones, roughly nine tenths of them appearing once. Germline assignment: CDR1 SGDLS and CDR2 YYNGEE. V was shortened by 3 bases and J by 1 base, with 10 bases between the two germline ends. This CDR3 spans 14 amino acids. The sequencing input was peripheral blood. The origin of this receptor is a human donor in a cohort sampled during active COVID-19. J is TRBJ1-1 and V is TRBV9, with D perhaps TRBD1 (5 bases). In DNA, the CDR3 is TGTGCCAGCAGCGGGCGACAGAGGAACACTGAAGCTTTCTTT. This translates into CASSGRQRNTEAFF.